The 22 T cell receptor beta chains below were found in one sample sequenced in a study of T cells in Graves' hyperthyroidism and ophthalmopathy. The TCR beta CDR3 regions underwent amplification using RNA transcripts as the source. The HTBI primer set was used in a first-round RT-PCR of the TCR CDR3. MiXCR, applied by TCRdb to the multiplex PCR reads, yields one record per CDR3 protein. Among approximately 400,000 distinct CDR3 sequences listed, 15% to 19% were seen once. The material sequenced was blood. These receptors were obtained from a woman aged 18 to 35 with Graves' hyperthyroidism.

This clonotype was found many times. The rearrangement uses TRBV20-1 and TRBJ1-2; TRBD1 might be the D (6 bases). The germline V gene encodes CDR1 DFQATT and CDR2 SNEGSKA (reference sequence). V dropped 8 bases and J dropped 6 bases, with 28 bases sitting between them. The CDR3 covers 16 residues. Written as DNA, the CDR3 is TGCAGTTTCACGGCGACGGCGGGGGGCCTAGGAGATGGCTACACCTTC. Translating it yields CSFTATAGGLGDGYTF.

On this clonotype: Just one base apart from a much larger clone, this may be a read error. DNA of the CDR3: TGTGCCAGCAGCCTCTTGACCGGGAGTGGCTACACCTTC. Amino acid sequence: CASSLLTGSGYTF. The rearrangement joins TRBV7-9 to TRBJ1-2, with D hard to call. Germline CDR1 SEHNR, CDR2 FQNEAQ (reference sequence). CDR3 length equals 13 residues. The ends were cut back, 5 bases at V and 7 bases at J, with 14 bases in the middle.

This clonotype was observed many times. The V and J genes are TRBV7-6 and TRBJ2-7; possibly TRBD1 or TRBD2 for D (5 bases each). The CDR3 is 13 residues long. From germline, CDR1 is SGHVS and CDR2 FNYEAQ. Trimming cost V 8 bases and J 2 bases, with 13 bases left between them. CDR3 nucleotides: TGTGCCAGCGCTAAGAGAGGGGCCTACGAGCAGTACTTC. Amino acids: CASAKRGAYEQYF.

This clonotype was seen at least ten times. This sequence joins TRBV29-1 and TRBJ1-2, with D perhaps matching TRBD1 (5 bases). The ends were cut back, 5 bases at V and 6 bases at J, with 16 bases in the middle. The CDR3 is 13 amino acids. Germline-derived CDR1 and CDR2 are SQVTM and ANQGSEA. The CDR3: CSVRPSRDHGYTF. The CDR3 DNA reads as TGCAGCGTTAGGCCAAGCAGGGATCATGGCTACACCTTC.

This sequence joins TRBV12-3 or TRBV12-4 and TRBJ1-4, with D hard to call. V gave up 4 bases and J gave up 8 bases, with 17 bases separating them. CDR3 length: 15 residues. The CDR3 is CASSSLFEPNEKLFF. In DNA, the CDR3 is TGTGCCAGCAGTTCCCTTTTCGAGCCCAACGAAAAACTGTTTTTT.

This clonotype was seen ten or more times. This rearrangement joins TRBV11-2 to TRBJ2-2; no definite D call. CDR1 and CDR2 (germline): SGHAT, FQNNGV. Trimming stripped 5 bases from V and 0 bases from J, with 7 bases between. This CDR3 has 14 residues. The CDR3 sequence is CASSKRANTGELFF. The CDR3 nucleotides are TGTGCCAGCAGCAAACGGGCGAACACCGGGGAGCTGTTTTTT.

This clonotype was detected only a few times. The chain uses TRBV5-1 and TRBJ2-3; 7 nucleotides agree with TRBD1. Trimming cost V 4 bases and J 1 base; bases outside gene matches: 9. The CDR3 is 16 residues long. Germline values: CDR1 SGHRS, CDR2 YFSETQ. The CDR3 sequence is CASSTDRARGTDTQYF. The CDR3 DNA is TGCGCCAGCAGCACCGACAGGGCTCGAGGCACAGATACGCAGTATTTT.

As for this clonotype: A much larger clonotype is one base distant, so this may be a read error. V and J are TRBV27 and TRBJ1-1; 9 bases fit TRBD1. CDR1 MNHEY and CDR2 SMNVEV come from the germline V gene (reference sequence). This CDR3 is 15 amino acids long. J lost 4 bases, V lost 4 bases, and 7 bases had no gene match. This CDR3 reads CASSSAGTGPTEAFF. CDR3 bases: TGTGCCAGCAGTTCAGCCGGGACAGGGCCCACTGAAGCTTTCTTT.

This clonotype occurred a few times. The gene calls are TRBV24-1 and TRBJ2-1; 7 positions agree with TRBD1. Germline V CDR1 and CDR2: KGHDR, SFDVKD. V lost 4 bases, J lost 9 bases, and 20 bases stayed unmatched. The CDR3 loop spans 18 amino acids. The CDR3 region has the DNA TGTGCCACCAGTGAAACGAAGGGGGCAAACCACCCTACCGGTGAGCAGTTCTTC. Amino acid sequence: CATSETKGANHPTGEQFF.

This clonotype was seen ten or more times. CDR3 sequence reads: CATSRDMEKTPQHF. The CDR3 nucleotides are TGTGCCACCAGCAGAGACATGGAGAAGACGCCCCAGCATTTT. J is TRBJ1-5 and V is TRBV15; D not resolved. Per the germline V gene, CDR1 is LNHNV and CDR2 is YYDKDF (reference sequence). Trimming took off 0 bases at V and 9 bases at J, with 12 bases between the two ends. The CDR3 runs to 14 residues.

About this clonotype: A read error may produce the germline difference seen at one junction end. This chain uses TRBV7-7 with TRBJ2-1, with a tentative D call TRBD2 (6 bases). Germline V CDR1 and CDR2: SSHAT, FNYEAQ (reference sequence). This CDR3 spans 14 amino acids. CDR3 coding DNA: TGTGCTAGCAGCTTAGCGGCAGGGAGCAATGAGCAGTTCTTC. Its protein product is CASSLAAGSNEQFF.

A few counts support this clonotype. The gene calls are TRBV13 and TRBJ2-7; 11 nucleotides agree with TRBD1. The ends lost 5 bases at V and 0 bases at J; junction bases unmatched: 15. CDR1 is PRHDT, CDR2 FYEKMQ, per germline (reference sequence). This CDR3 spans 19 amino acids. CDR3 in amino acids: CASSPGTGGSRRSSYEQYF. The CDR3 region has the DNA TGTGCCAGCAGCCCCGGGACAGGGGGTTCGCGGAGGAGCTCCTACGAGCAGTACTTC.

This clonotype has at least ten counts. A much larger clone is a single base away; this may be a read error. The CDR3 reads CAGTLGGEYYEQYF. The CDR3 DNA follows: TGTGCCGGCACCCTGGGAGGAGAGTACTACGAGCAGTACTTC. The chain combines TRBV28 with TRBJ2-7, with D possibly TRBD2 on 6 matching bases. The V end was cut by 11 bases, the J end by 3 bases, with 20 bases between. This CDR3 has 14 amino acids. Germline V gene sequence: CDR1 MDHEN, CDR2 SYDVKM.

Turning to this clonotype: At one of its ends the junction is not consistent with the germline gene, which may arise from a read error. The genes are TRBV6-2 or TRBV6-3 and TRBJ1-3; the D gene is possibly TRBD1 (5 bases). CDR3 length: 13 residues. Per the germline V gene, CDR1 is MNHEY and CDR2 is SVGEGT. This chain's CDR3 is CTSSGGTGNTIYF. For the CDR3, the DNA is TGTACCAGCAGTGGGGGGACTGGAAACACCATATATTTT.

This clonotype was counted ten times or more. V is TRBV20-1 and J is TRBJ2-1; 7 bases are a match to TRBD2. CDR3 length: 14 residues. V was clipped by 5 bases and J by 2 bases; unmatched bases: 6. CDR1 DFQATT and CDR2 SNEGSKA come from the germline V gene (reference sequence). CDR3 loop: CSAEAGFTYNEQFF. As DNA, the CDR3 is TGCAGTGCTGAAGCGGGGTTTACCTACAATGAGCAGTTCTTC.

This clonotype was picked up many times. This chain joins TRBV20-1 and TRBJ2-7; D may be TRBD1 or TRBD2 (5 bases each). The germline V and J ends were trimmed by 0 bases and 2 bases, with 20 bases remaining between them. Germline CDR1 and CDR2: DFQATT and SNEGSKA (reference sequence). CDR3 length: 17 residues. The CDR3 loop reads CSARDSRGQLTTYEQYF. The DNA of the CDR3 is TGCAGTGCTAGAGATTCCCGGGGCCAGCTTACCACCTACGAGCAGTACTTC.

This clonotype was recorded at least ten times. In nucleotides, the CDR3 is TGTGCCAGCAGCTTTTGGTCTAGCGGGAGTCTCATATACAATGAGCAGTTCTTC. Translating it yields CASSFWSSGSLIYNEQFF. The V gene is TRBV7-8, the J gene TRBJ2-1, with 10 bases aligning to TRBD2. Losses at the gene ends were 3 bases for V and 4 bases for J; bases not matched to a gene: 12. CDR3 size: 18 residues. Germline assignment: CDR1 SGHVS and CDR2 FQNEAQ. Filled out from reference TRBV7-8 and TRBJ2-1, the complete variable domain reads GAGVSQSPRYKVAKRGQDVALRCDPISGHVSLFWYQQALGQGPEFLTYFQNEAQLDKSGLPSDRFFAERPEGSVSTLKIQRTQQEDSAVYLCASSFWSSGSLIYNEQFFGPGTRLTVL.

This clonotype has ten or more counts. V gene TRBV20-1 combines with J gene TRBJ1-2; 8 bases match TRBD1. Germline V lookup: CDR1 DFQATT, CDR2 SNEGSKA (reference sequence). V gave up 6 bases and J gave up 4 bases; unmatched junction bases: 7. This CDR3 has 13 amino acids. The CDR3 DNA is TGCAGTGCCATGGACAGGGACCTCTATGGCTACACCTTC. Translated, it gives CSAMDRDLYGYTF.

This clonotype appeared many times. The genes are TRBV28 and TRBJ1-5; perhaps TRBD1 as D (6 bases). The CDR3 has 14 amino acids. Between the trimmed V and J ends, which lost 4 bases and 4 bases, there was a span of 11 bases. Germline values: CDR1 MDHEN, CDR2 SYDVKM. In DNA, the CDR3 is TGTGCCAGCAGTTCCATGGACAGTAATCAGCCCCAGCATTTT. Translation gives CASSSMDSNQPQHF.

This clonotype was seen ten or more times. The CDR3, as DNA: TGCGCCAGCAGCCCGAGGAGTGAGGACGGCGATGAGCAGTTCTTC. It yields the protein CASSPRSEDGDEQFF. The V call is TRBV5-1, the J call TRBJ2-1; D call uncertain. Germline-derived CDR1 and CDR2 are SGHRS and YFSETQ. V dropped 4 bases and J dropped 8 bases, with 19 bases sitting between them. The CDR3 covers 15 residues.

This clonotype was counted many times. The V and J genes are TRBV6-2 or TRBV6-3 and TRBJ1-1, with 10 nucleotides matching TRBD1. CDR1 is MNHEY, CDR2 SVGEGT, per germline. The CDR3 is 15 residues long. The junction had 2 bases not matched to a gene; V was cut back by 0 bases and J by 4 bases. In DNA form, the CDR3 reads TGTGCCAGCAGTTACTCAGGGACAGGGGTCACTGAAGCTTTCTTT. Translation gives CASSYSGTGVTEAFF.

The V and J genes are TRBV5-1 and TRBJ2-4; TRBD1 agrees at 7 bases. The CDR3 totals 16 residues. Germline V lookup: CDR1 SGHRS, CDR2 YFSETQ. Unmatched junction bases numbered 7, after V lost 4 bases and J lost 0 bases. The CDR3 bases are TGCGCCAGCAGCAGGGGGCAGTCCTTAGCCAAAAACATTCAGTACTTC. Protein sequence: CASSRGQSLAKNIQYF.